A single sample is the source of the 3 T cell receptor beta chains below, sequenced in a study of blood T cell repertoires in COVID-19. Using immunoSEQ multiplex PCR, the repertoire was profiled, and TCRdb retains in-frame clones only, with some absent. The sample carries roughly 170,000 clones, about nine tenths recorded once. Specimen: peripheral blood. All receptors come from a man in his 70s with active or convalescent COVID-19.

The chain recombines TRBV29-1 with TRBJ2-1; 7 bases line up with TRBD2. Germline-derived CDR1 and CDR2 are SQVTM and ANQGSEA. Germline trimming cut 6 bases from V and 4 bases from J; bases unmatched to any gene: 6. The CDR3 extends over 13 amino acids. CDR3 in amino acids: CSVLWRGYNEQFF. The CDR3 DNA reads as TGCAGCGTCTTGTGGCGGGGGTACAATGAGCAGTTCTTC.

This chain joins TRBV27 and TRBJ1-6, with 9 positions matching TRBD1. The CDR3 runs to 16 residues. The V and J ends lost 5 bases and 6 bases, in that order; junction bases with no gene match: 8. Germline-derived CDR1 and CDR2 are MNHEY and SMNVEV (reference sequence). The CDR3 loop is CASSAQGALGNSPLHF. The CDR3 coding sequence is TGTGCCAGCAGTGCACAGGGGGCTTTGGGTAATTCACCCCTCCACTTT.

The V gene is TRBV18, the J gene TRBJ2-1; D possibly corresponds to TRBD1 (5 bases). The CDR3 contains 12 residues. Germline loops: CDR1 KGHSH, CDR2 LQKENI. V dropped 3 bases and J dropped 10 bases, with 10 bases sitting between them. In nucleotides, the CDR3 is TGTGCCAGCTCACCGCTGGGGCGAGAGCAGTTCTTC. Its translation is CASSPLGREQFF.